Each of the 27 T cell receptor beta chains below was sequenced from the same sample in a study of shared clonotypes between healthy human individuals. The naive CD8 population came from CD45RO-negative cells selected for CCR7, without terminally differentiated effector memory CD45RA+ cells. Produced via immunoSEQ multiplex PCR; TCRdb's table is partial and in-frame only. The sample lists about 2 million clones; about 95% were seen once. The sequenced material came from naive CD8+ T cells sorted from blood. These receptors were obtained from a man aged 18 to 30 in good health.

As concerns this clone: Distinct nucleotide sequences in the sample also encode this CDR3. This chain links TRBV11-2 with TRBJ2-7; a weak D match, TRBD1 (5 bases). The V gene lost 1 base and the J gene lost 3 bases, with 10 bases spanning the gap. Germline V gives CDR1 SGHAT, CDR2 FQNNGV. The CDR3 spans 14 residues. In nucleotides, the CDR3 is TGTGCCAGCAGCTTAGGGGGCAGCCTCTACGAGCAGTACTTC. It translates to CASSLGGSLYEQYF.

The chain recombines TRBV28 with TRBJ1-5; a possible D gene is TRBD1 (5 bases). V dropped 11 bases and J dropped 4 bases, with 9 bases sitting between them. The germline V gene has CDR1 MDHEN and CDR2 SYDVKM. CDR3 length equals 11 residues. Written as DNA, the CDR3 is TGTGCCGTAGGGGATAATCAGCCCCAGCATTTT. Translating it yields CAVGDNQPQHF. Full variable domain (rest looked up from reference TRBV28 and TRBJ1-5): DVKVTQSSRYLVKRTGEKVFLECVQDMDHENMFWYRQDPGLGLRLIYFSYDVKMKEKGDIPEGYSVSREKKERFSLILESASTNQTSMYLCAVGDNQPQHFGDGTRLSIL.

Concerning this clone: Within the sample, other DNA sequences also encode this same CDR3. V is TRBV4-3 and J is TRBJ2-2; D uncertain. This CDR3 contains 13 residues. With 0 bases removed from V and 4 bases from J, the gap between germline ends came to 3 bases. Per the germline V gene, CDR1 is LGHNA and CDR2 is YSLEER. The CDR3 coding sequence is TGCGCCAGCAGCCAAGATCCCACCGGGGAGCTGTTTTTT. Its translation: CASSQDPTGELFF.

This chain uses TRBV19 with TRBJ2-7; TRBD2 agrees at 11 bases. V lost 5 bases to trimming and J lost 1 base; unmatched junction nucleotides: 4. This CDR3 has 15 amino acids. Germline CDR1 LNHDA, CDR2 SQIVND (reference sequence). The CDR3 coding sequence is TGTGCCAGTAGTGTGGGACTAGCGGAGTCCTACGAGCAGTACTTC. It encodes CASSVGLAESYEQYF.

The chain carries TRBV28 and TRBJ1-2; D gene ambiguous. Trimming shortened V by 2 bases and J by 0 bases, and 10 bases separated the two germline ends. Per germline, CDR1 MDHEN and CDR2 SYDVKM. The CDR3 sequence is 15 residues long. CDR3 sequence (DNA): TGTGCCAGCAGTTTAATATCACTTTCTAACTATGGCTACACCTTC. Its protein product is CASSLISLSNYGYTF.

The chain has TRBV7-6 and TRBJ2-3; weak D call: TRBD1 (5 bases). The V end lost 1 base, the J end lost 2 bases, and 16 bases lay between the germline ends. The CDR3 is made up of 17 amino acids. Germline V gene sequence: CDR1 SGHVS, CDR2 FNYEAQ. CDR3 loop: CASSLEYEATDTDTQYF. In nucleotides, the CDR3 is TGTGCCAGCAGCTTAGAATACGAGGCGACAGACACAGATACGCAGTATTTT.

This clone appeared a few times. CDR3 coding DNA: TGTGCCAGCAGTGCCGGGACAGTTGGCTACACCTTC. Protein product: CASSAGTVGYTF. This sequence joins TRBV28 and TRBJ1-2, with TRBD1 matching 7 bases. Germline V lookup: CDR1 MDHEN, CDR2 SYDVKM. With V trimmed by 5 bases and J by 7 bases, 4 bases remained unmatched. This CDR3 has 12 amino acids.

The rearrangement uses TRBV4-1 and TRBJ2-7; TRBD1 or TRBD2 may be the D gene (5 bases each). Germline-derived CDR1 and CDR2 are MGHRA and YSYEKL. The V end lost 4 bases, the J end lost 4 bases, and 14 bases lay between the germline ends. The CDR3 consists of 14 residues. This CDR3 reads CASSPRDGEYEQYF. In DNA form, the CDR3 reads TGCGCCAGCAGCCCCCGGGACGGAGAGTACGAGCAGTACTTC.

This clone was observed once. The V call is TRBV14, the J call TRBJ2-7; maybe TRBD1 (5 bases). Germline V CDR1 and CDR2: SGHDN, FVKESK. Trimming cost V 4 bases and J 6 bases, with 13 bases left between them. The CDR3 has 13 amino acids. The CDR3 protein is CASSRKRGGEQYF. CDR3 in DNA: TGTGCCAGCAGCCGAAAAAGGGGCGGCGAGCAGTACTTC.

V is TRBV19 and J is TRBJ1-1; 8 bases are a match to TRBD1. The CDR3 is made up of 15 amino acids. CDR1 is LNHDA, CDR2 SQIVND, per germline (reference sequence). The V and J ends lost 6 bases and 4 bases, in that order; junction bases with no gene match: 10. CDR3 sequence: CASSEKTGGFTEAFF. CDR3 in DNA: TGTGCCAGTAGCGAAAAAACAGGGGGTTTCACTGAAGCTTTCTTT. The full variable domain, its missing parts supplied by reference TRBV19 and TRBJ1-1, is DGGITQSPKYLFRKEGQNVTLSCEQNLNHDAMYWYRQDPGQGLRLIYYSQIVNDFQKGDIAEGYSVSREKKESFPLTVTSAQKNPTAFYLCASSEKTGGFTEAFFGQGTRLTVV.

The chain is built from TRBV7-2 and TRBJ1-2; TRBD1 matches 8 bases. There are 14 residues in the CDR3. Germline CDR1 SGHTA, CDR2 FQGNSA. The ends lost 5 bases at V and 4 bases at J; junction bases unmatched: 6. CDR3: CASSHQGAPYGYTF. CDR3 DNA sequence: TGTGCCAGCAGCCATCAGGGGGCTCCCTATGGCTACACCTTC.

With regard to this clone: The same CDR3 also results from other DNA sequences found in this sample. This sequence joins TRBV4-1 and TRBJ2-7; 7 bases are a match to TRBD1. The V gene's germline CDR1 is MGHRA and CDR2 YSYEKL. The CDR3 extends over 14 amino acids. Trimming removed 3 bases from V and 1 base from J; junction bases left unmatched: 3. CDR3 protein: CASSHRDSSYEQYF. Here the CDR3 DNA reads TGCGCCAGCAGCCATAGGGACAGTTCCTACGAGCAGTACTTC.

The J gene is TRBJ2-5, the V gene TRBV9, with 13 bases aligning to TRBD2. Germline V gene data show CDR1 as SGDLS and CDR2 as YYNGEE. The V and J ends lost 4 bases and 2 bases, in that order; junction bases with no gene match: 5. This CDR3 comprises 16 residues. CDR3 residues: CASSPGTSGTQETQYF. The CDR3 coding sequence is TGTGCCAGCAGCCCCGGGACTAGCGGGACTCAAGAGACCCAGTACTTC.

The rearrangement uses TRBV11-1 and TRBJ2-7; D is uncertain. The CDR3 is 16 residues long. Trimming left V 1 base short and J 1 base short, with 14 bases between. Germline CDR1 reads SGHAT; CDR2 reads FQDESV (reference sequence). CDR3 nucleotides: TGTGCCAGCAGCTTAGAGTCGGTTGGTCCTTCCTACGAGCAGTACTTC. Translation: CASSLESVGPSYEQYF.

The J gene is TRBJ2-2, the V gene TRBV10-3, with D possibly called TRBD1 or TRBD2 (6 bases each). Germline CDR1 reads ENHRY; CDR2 reads SYGVKD. CDR3 size: 13 residues. Between the trimmed V and J ends, which lost 8 bases and 6 bases, there was a span of 13 bases. Written as DNA, the CDR3 is TGTGCCATCGGGGGGCACCTCTCCGGGGAGCTGTTTTTT. Its translation is CAIGGHLSGELFF.

The chain couples TRBV7-9 to TRBJ2-7; no clear D. Trimming pared 5 bases from V and 3 bases from J, leaving 17 bases between. Germline V CDR1 and CDR2: SEHNR, FQNEAQ (reference sequence). The CDR3 contains 15 residues. The CDR3 region is CASSHPYQRLYEQYF. CDR3 nucleotides: TGTGCCAGCAGCCATCCATACCAGAGACTCTACGAGCAGTACTTC.

Concerning this clone: The sample carries other DNA sequences with the same CDR3. V gene TRBV6-4 combines with J gene TRBJ2-6, with D hard to call. V was pared by 0 bases and J by 2 bases, with 2 bases between. The germline CDR1 and CDR2 sequences are MRHNA and SNTAGT. This CDR3 has 14 amino acids. The CDR3 protein is CASSDSPGANVLTF. CDR3 sequence (DNA): TGTGCCAGCAGTGACTCGCCTGGGGCCAACGTCCTGACTTTC.

This chain joins TRBV9 and TRBJ2-3, with 8 bases lining up with TRBD2. Losses at the gene ends were 4 bases for V and 1 base for J; bases not matched to a gene: 5. This CDR3 has 15 residues. Germline V gene lookup returns CDR1 SGDLS and CDR2 YYNGEE. CDR3 region: CASSQGRGGTDTQYF. The CDR3 DNA reads TGTGCCAGCAGCCAGGGGCGGGGGGGCACAGATACGCAGTATTTT.

This sequence joins TRBV9 and TRBJ2-3; D tentatively reads TRBD1 or TRBD2 (5 bases each). Germline V gene data show CDR1 as SGDLS and CDR2 as YYNGEE. Trimming shortened V by 3 bases and J by 5 bases, and 16 bases separated the two germline ends. The length of the CDR3 is 15 residues. The CDR3 DNA is TGTGCCAGCAGCGGACACGGGGCTTGGGGAGATACGCAGTATTTT. Its translation is CASSGHGAWGDTQYF.

The chain carries TRBV19 and TRBJ2-3; D remains ambiguous. Germline V gene sequence: CDR1 LNHDA, CDR2 SQIVND (reference sequence). The V end lost 8 bases, the J end lost 7 bases, and 16 bases lay between the germline ends. This CDR3 has 13 residues. The CDR3, as DNA: TGTGCCAGTGCTAACGGAGTGGTTAATACGCAGTATTTT. Its translation: CASANGVVNTQYF.

CDR3 nucleotide sequence: TGTGCCAGTAGTGACAGACAAAGGGGACAGCCCCAGCATTTT. Its protein product is CASSDRQRGQPQHF. The rearrangement joins TRBV19 to TRBJ1-5, with D perhaps TRBD1 (5 bases). Germline values: CDR1 LNHDA, CDR2 SQIVND (reference sequence). The CDR3 spans 14 residues. V lost 5 bases and J 7 bases, leaving 15 bases between the germline ends.

This sequence joins TRBV6-5 and TRBJ1-1; perhaps TRBD1 as D (5 bases). The CDR3 has 14 residues. Trimming took 1 base from V and 3 from J, leaving 9 bases between them. The germline gives CDR1 MNHEY, CDR2 SVGAGI. The chain's CDR3 is CASSYYEGHTEAFF. In DNA, the CDR3 is TGTGCCAGCAGTTACTACGAGGGGCACACTGAAGCTTTCTTT.

The V gene is TRBV13, the J gene TRBJ1-6, with 11 bases aligning to TRBD1. Germline V gene lookup returns CDR1 PRHDT and CDR2 FYEKMQ (reference sequence). With V trimmed by 1 base and J by 10 bases, 9 bases remained unmatched. This CDR3 contains 17 residues. Written as DNA, the CDR3 is TGTGCCAGCAGCTTAGAGGGGACAGGGGGTCTAAGGTCACCCCTCCACTTT. Protein sequence: CASSLEGTGGLRSPLHF.

The V and J genes are TRBV27 and TRBJ1-6; 10 nucleotides match TRBD1. The CDR3 spans 15 residues. The ends lost 6 bases at V and 5 bases at J; junction bases unmatched: 4. CDR1 and CDR2 (germline): MNHEY, SMNVEV (reference sequence). In DNA, the CDR3 is TGTGCCAGCAGACTGACAGGGGGCCATAATTCACCCCTCCACTTT. Translation: CASRLTGGHNSPLHF.

J is TRBJ1-3 and V is TRBV6-9; possible D gene TRBD1, 6 bases. This CDR3 has 18 amino acids. Germline V gives CDR1 MNHGY, CDR2 SVAAGI. V was shortened by 3 bases and J by 3 bases, with 21 bases between the two germline ends. The CDR3 nucleotides are TGTGCCAGCAGTTACATTTCCAGAAAACAGGGATTTGGAAACACCATATATTTT. It specifies CASSYISRKQGFGNTIYF.

This chain joins TRBV4-3 and TRBJ2-1, with D perhaps matching TRBD2 (5 bases). Deletions cut 4 bases from V and 7 bases from J, with 8 bases between. Germline CDR1 and CDR2: LGHNA and YSLEER. This CDR3 is 12 amino acids long. The CDR3 DNA sequence: TGCGCCAGCAGCCGGTGGGAGAATGAGCAGTTCTTC. This encodes CASSRWENEQFF.

The table lists this clone with a count of one. The rearrangement links TRBV5-4 to TRBJ2-7; TRBD2 might be the D (5 bases). The CDR3 length is 16 residues. V shed 2 bases and J shed 6 bases, with 21 bases lying between them. Germline CDR1 and CDR2: SGHNT and YYREEE (reference sequence). Here the CDR3 DNA reads TGTGCCAGCAGCTTCGACGGCCTTCTTATCCGGGGCGAGCAGTACTTC. Its translation: CASSFDGLLIRGEQYF.